Presented here are 32 T cell receptor beta chains from one specimen sequenced in a study of blood T cell repertoires in COVID-19 (dated by TCRdb to the early 2020s). The method was the immunoSEQ multiplex PCR assay. Drawn from immuneACCESS, this table holds only the in-frame rearrangements with V and J called that TCRdb kept. Clones are partly lost; checked studies trace under half to an unresolved V gene and leave the rest unexplained. The sample records more than 7,500 clones, more than 85% of which are singletons. The ten largest clones take up around 3.8% of the sample. The sample consisted of peripheral blood. The receptors stem from a woman between 45 and 60 years old with active COVID-19.

The gene calls are TRBV3-1 (or the pseudogene TRBV3-2) and TRBJ2-5; D not resolved. Trimming pared 0 bases from V and 4 bases from J, leaving 12 bases between. Germline-derived CDR1 and CDR2 are LGHDT and YNNKEL (reference sequence). The length of the CDR3 is 15 residues. This CDR3 is CASSQEILTGETQYF. The DNA for the CDR3 is TGTGCCAGCAGCCAAGAAATACTAACCGGAGAGACCCAGTACTTC.

The chain employs TRBV2 and TRBJ1-2, with 8 positions matching TRBD1. This CDR3 has 13 residues. Germline lookup yields CDR1 SNHLY and CDR2 FYNNEI. V trimming: 0 bases; J trimming: 12 bases; junction bases outside the gene matches: 6. The CDR3 region has the DNA TGTGCCAGCAGTGAAGCGAGGACAGGGCGGCACACCTTC. Amino acids: CASSEARTGRHTF.

The V and J genes are TRBV7-9 and TRBJ1-2; D uncertain. The ends were cut back, 5 bases at V and 4 bases at J, with 11 bases in the middle. This CDR3 region has 13 residues. From germline, CDR1 is SEHNR and CDR2 FQNEAQ (reference sequence). The CDR3 DNA reads TGTGCCAGCAGCCCCGAGAACCCCTATGGCTACACCTTC. Translated: CASSPENPYGYTF.

This clone was detected only once. This chain joins TRBV6-5 and TRBJ1-1; D is ambiguous. This CDR3 is built from 13 residues. Germline assignment: CDR1 MNHEY and CDR2 SVGAGI. The germline V and J ends were trimmed by 6 bases and 3 bases, with 11 bases remaining between them. CDR3 protein: CASRVGSYTEAFF. The CDR3, as DNA: TGTGCCAGCAGGGTCGGGTCCTACACTGAAGCTTTCTTT.

This clone has a single count. V gene TRBV7-8 combines with J gene TRBJ1-4; weak D call: TRBD1 (5 bases). V lost 5 bases to trimming and J lost 7 bases, with 14 bases between them. The CDR3 contains 14 residues. Germline V lookup: CDR1 SGHVS, CDR2 FQNEAQ. The CDR3 DNA reads TGTGCCAGCAGCCGCAGTGCCGGGGGTGAAAAACTGTTTTTT. This codes for CASSRSAGGEKLFF.

This clone appeared a few times. The chain links TRBV20-1 to TRBJ2-1; 9 positions agree with TRBD2. V lost 3 bases and J lost 4; bases outside the gene matches: 10. Germline V gene data show CDR1 as DFQATT and CDR2 as SNEGSKA (reference sequence). The CDR3 loop spans 16 amino acids. CDR3 sequence: CSASGLAGEVYNEQFF. The CDR3 DNA is TGCAGTGCTAGTGGCTTAGCGGGAGAGGTGTACAATGAGCAGTTCTTC.

The gene calls are TRBV2 and TRBJ2-1; possibly TRBD1 for D (5 bases). The CDR3 is 13 amino acids. Trimming pared 4 bases from V and 7 bases from J, leaving 11 bases between. Germline V gene data show CDR1 as SNHLY and CDR2 as FYNNEI. The CDR3 bases are TGTGCCAGCAGTGGAAGACAGTTGAATGAGCAGTTCTTC. This translates into CASSGRQLNEQFF. The full variable domain, in which reference TRBV2 and TRBJ2-1 provide the parts outside the CDR3, is EPEVTQTPSHQVTQMGQEVILRCVPISNHLYFYWYRQILGQKVEFLVSFYNNEISEKSEIFDDQFSVERPDGSNFTLKIRSTKLEDSAMYFCASSGRQLNEQFFGPGTRLTVL.

This clone was seen only once. The J gene is TRBJ2-1, the V gene TRBV15; 8 positions match TRBD1. The trim removed 4 bases at V and 8 bases at J, leaving 4 bases unmatched. Germline CDR1 is LNHNV and CDR2 is YYDKDF (reference sequence). The CDR3 totals 13 residues. CDR3 coding DNA: TGTGCCACCAGCATACCGACAGGGGATGAGCAGTTCTTC. This encodes CATSIPTGDEQFF.

The rearrangement links TRBV4-2 to TRBJ1-4, with 8 nucleotides matching TRBD1. The CDR3 length is 16 residues. Germline V gene data show CDR1 as LGHNA and CDR2 as YNFKEQ. With 0 bases clipped from V and 4 bases from J, the junction kept 4 bases outside the gene matches. The CDR3 DNA reads TGTGCCAGCAGCCAAGATCAGGGGGCGGGTAATGAAAAACTGTTTTTT. Translating it yields CASSQDQGAGNEKLFF.

The rearrangement joins TRBV6-6 to TRBJ2-7; possible D gene TRBD1, 8 bases. Trimming removed 5 bases from V and 3 bases from J, with 11 bases in between. Germline CDR1 MNHNY, CDR2 SVGAGI (reference sequence). CDR3 length equals 13 residues. Here the CDR3 reads CASSNRGGYEQYF. The CDR3 bases are TGTGCCAGCAGTAACAGGGGGGGCTACGAGCAGTACTTC.

V usage is TRBV11-1 and J usage is TRBJ2-1; no clear D gene. This CDR3 is built from 13 residues. V gave up 0 bases and J gave up 5 bases, with 5 bases separating them. The germline V gene has CDR1 SGHAT and CDR2 FQDESV (reference sequence). The CDR3 bases are TGTGCCAGCAGCTTAGCGTTAGACAATGAGCAGTTCTTC. Its translation is CASSLALDNEQFF.

This chain joins TRBV18 and TRBJ2-1; a weak D match, TRBD1 (5 bases). The V and J ends lost 5 bases and 0 bases respectively, with 8 bases between them. The CDR3 is made up of 14 amino acids. Germline loops: CDR1 KGHSH, CDR2 LQKENI. The CDR3 spells CASSKDTSYNEQFF. CDR3 nucleotide sequence: TGTGCCAGCTCAAAGGACACCTCCTACAATGAGCAGTTCTTC.

J is TRBJ2-1 and V is TRBV7-2; TRBD1 aligns across 7 bases. Germline V gene sequence: CDR1 SGHTA, CDR2 FQGNSA. The CDR3 consists of 15 residues. The V and J ends lost 0 bases and 7 bases, in that order; junction bases with no gene match: 6. CDR3 residues: CASSLAAGGKNEQFF. CDR3 DNA: TGTGCCAGCAGCTTAGCCGCAGGGGGTAAAAATGAGCAGTTCTTC.

This chain uses TRBV6-5 with TRBJ2-1; 7 bases are a match to TRBD2. After removal of 6 bases from V and 8 bases from J, the junction contained 4 bases not matched to a gene. The CDR3 has 12 amino acids. CDR1 is MNHEY and CDR2 is SVGAGI in the germline V gene. This CDR3 reads CASSVTSHEQFF. The CDR3 DNA reads as TGTGCCAGCAGCGTGACTAGCCATGAGCAGTTCTTC.

The V gene is TRBV18, the J gene TRBJ1-5; D perhaps matches TRBD1 (6 bases). Germline CDR1 KGHSH, CDR2 LQKENI. V shed 3 bases and J shed 0 bases, with 9 bases lying between them. CDR3 length: 15 residues. CDR3 protein: CASSPGHNSNQPQHF. As DNA, the CDR3 is TGTGCCAGCTCACCGGGACACAATAGCAATCAGCCCCAGCATTTT.

The gene calls are TRBV4-1 and TRBJ1-1; D gene uncertain. The CDR3 spans 14 residues. Per the germline V gene, CDR1 is MGHRA and CDR2 is YSYEKL. Trimming left V 1 base short and J 0 bases short, with 6 bases between. The CDR3 loop reads CASSQAGVNTEAFF. Here the CDR3 DNA reads TGCGCCAGCAGCCAAGCTGGAGTGAACACTGAAGCTTTCTTT.

The chain combines TRBV5-1 with TRBJ1-2, with 7 nucleotides matching TRBD1. The CDR3 runs 14 residues. The V gene's germline CDR1 is SGHRS and CDR2 YFSETQ. With 4 bases clipped from V and 2 bases from J, the junction kept 5 bases outside the gene matches. The CDR3 here is CASSPTTGNYGYTF. CDR3 nucleotide sequence: TGCGCCAGCAGCCCCACGACAGGGAACTATGGCTACACCTTC.

In nucleotides, the CDR3 is TGTGCCAGCAGTTTATCCTTAGAGGATTACTATGGCTACACCTTC. Protein sequence: CASSLSLEDYYGYTF. This chain connects TRBV28 to TRBJ1-2, with D unresolved. Germline CDR1 and CDR2: MDHEN and SYDVKM. V lost 1 base, J lost 3 bases, and 12 bases lay in between. The CDR3 runs 15 residues.

This clone was detected a few times. As DNA, the CDR3 is TGTGCCAGCAGCGAGCACGGTGATACGCAGTATTTT. Amino acid sequence: CASSEHGDTQYF. The rearrangement uses TRBV7-9 and TRBJ2-3; D not resolved. Trimming pared 5 bases from V and 6 bases from J, leaving 9 bases between. This CDR3 has 12 amino acids. The germline V gene encodes CDR1 SEHNR and CDR2 FQNEAQ (reference sequence).

The J gene is TRBJ2-3, the V gene TRBV10-3; the match to TRBD2 covers 9 bases. The germline gives CDR1 ENHRY, CDR2 SYGVKD. The junction had 10 bases not matched to a gene; V was cut back by 4 bases and J by 2 bases. This CDR3 spans 17 amino acids. CDR3 DNA sequence: TGTGCCATCAGTGGAACAAAGACTAGCGGTTTCACAGATACGCAGTATTTT. It translates to CAISGTKTSGFTDTQYF.

The J gene is TRBJ2-7, the V gene TRBV30, with D possibly TRBD2 on 5 matching bases. The ends were cut back, 4 bases at V and 3 bases at J, with 10 bases in the middle. Germline V gene lookup returns CDR1 GTSNPN and CDR2 SVGIG (reference sequence). This CDR3 has 12 residues. The CDR3 sequence is CAWTRGNYEQYF. The CDR3 DNA is TGTGCCTGGACCCGGGGAAACTACGAGCAGTACTTC.

This clone was found once. CDR3 sequence: CASSQVAPNEQFF. For the CDR3, the DNA is TGCGCCAGCAGCCAAGTGGCTCCAAATGAGCAGTTCTTC. V gene TRBV4-1 combines with J gene TRBJ2-1; no reliable D call. Germline lookup yields CDR1 MGHRA and CDR2 YSYEKL. V was trimmed by 1 base and J by 7 bases, leaving 8 bases between them. The CDR3 has 13 amino acids.

The genes are TRBV7-9 and TRBJ2-1; 8 positions agree with TRBD2. Trimming cost V 2 bases and J 0 bases; bases outside gene matches: 3. The CDR3 sequence is 16 residues long. Germline CDR1 reads SEHNR; CDR2 reads FQNEAQ (reference sequence). CDR3 in DNA: TGTGCCAGCAGCTTAAGTCTAGCGGGCTCCTACAATGAGCAGTTCTTC. Translated: CASSLSLAGSYNEQFF.

The chain combines TRBV28 with TRBJ2-1; 8 bases line up with TRBD2. V lost 6 bases, J lost 6 bases, and 7 bases stayed unmatched. The CDR3 is made up of 14 amino acids. The germline V gene encodes CDR1 MDHEN and CDR2 SYDVKM. The CDR3, as DNA: TGTGCCAGCAGGGGGACTAGGAGGGGCAATGAGCAGTTCTTC. This encodes CASRGTRRGNEQFF.

The chain recombines TRBV28 with TRBJ2-2; TRBD2 might be the D (5 bases). V dropped 2 bases and J dropped 4 bases, with 11 bases sitting between them. Per germline, CDR1 MDHEN and CDR2 SYDVKM. CDR3 length: 15 amino acids. The CDR3 DNA reads TGTGCCAGCAGTTTAAGGGCGGAGGCCACCGGGGAGCTGTTTTTT. This encodes CASSLRAEATGELFF.

The chain employs TRBV2 and TRBJ1-2, with TRBD1 identical over 10 bases. With 6 bases clipped from V and 6 bases from J, the junction kept 4 bases outside the gene matches. This CDR3 contains 13 residues. CDR1 SNHLY and CDR2 FYNNEI come from the germline V gene. CDR3 DNA sequence: TGTGCCAGCAGCGGGGACAGGGGAAATGGCTACACCTTC. This sequence encodes CASSGDRGNGYTF.

The chain joins TRBV27 to TRBJ2-2, with D perhaps TRBD2 (5 bases). Trimming left V 3 bases short and J 1 base short, with 9 bases between. The CDR3 has 15 residues. Per germline, CDR1 MNHEY and CDR2 SMNVEV (reference sequence). In DNA, the CDR3 is TGTGCCAGCAGTTTTCGGGGAATGAACACCGGGGAGCTGTTTTTT. It specifies CASSFRGMNTGELFF.

The chain uses TRBV28 and TRBJ1-1, with D possibly TRBD1 on 6 matching bases. Germline loops: CDR1 MDHEN, CDR2 SYDVKM. The CDR3 is 16 residues long. Trimming left V 3 bases short and J 3 bases short, with 17 bases between. The CDR3 sequence is CASSLSPGAGDTEAFF. DNA of the CDR3: TGTGCCAGCAGTTTGTCCCCGGGCGCAGGGGACACTGAAGCTTTCTTT.

V gene TRBV9 combines with J gene TRBJ2-1; D remains unclear. V lost 5 bases, J lost 0 bases, and 3 bases lay in between. Germline V gene sequence: CDR1 SGDLS, CDR2 YYNGEE. The CDR3 spans 12 residues. For the CDR3, the DNA is TGTGCCAGCAGGAGCTCCTACAATGAGCAGTTCTTC. Translating it yields CASRSSYNEQFF. Full variable domain (outside the CDR3, taken from reference TRBV9 and TRBJ2-1): DSGVTQTPKHLITATGQRVTLRCSPRSGDLSVYWYQQSLDQGLQFLIQYYNGEERAKGNILERFSAQQFPDLHSELNLSSLELGDSALYFCASRSSYNEQFFGPGTRLTVL.

The CDR3 loop reads CASSPPSGVNYGYTF. The CDR3 bases are TGTGCCAGCAGTCCACCTTCCGGGGTCAACTATGGCTACACCTTC. The chain has TRBV28 and TRBJ1-2; D not certain. Germline CDR1 MDHEN, CDR2 SYDVKM. The V gene lost 5 bases and the J gene lost 2 bases, with 15 bases spanning the gap. The CDR3 length is 15 residues.

This clone has a handful of counts. The chain couples TRBV9 to TRBJ1-1; 7 bases line up with TRBD1. V dropped 0 bases and J dropped 5; count of bases not matched to a gene: 4. CDR1 is SGDLS, CDR2 YYNGEE, per germline. The CDR3 loop spans 14 amino acids. Here the CDR3 reads CASSVGQGGTEAFF. As DNA, the CDR3 is TGTGCCAGCAGCGTAGGACAGGGCGGAACTGAAGCTTTCTTT.

The rearrangement uses TRBV24-1 and TRBJ2-5; tentative D call: TRBD1 (6 bases). The ends were cut back, 3 bases at V and 3 bases at J, with 16 bases in the middle. Per the germline V gene, CDR1 is KGHDR and CDR2 is SFDVKD. The CDR3 has 16 residues. The CDR3 protein is CATSDPSGTPKETQYF. The CDR3 DNA follows: TGTGCCACCAGTGATCCTTCCGGGACACCAAAAGAGACCCAGTACTTC.